The rows below give T cell receptor beta chains drawn from one sample of a study of blood T cell repertoires in COVID-19. The data were produced by immunoSEQ multiplex PCR, yet TCRdb's version contains in-frame clones alone and is incomplete. Among tens of thousands of clones, around 89% were seen once, and the ten largest hold around 12%. Material: peripheral blood. These receptors all come from a man between 65 and 85 years old with active or convalescent COVID-19. Both conserved end residues are part of each CDR3. A D gene is named only where the DNA matches it firmly. Some rows mark clone size as missing; the rest say once, few, many or name a class of expanded clone.

TRBD1 | TRBJ2-2 | TRBV30 | NA | CAWRGQGTGELFF | TGTGCCTGGAGGGGACAGGGGACCGGGGAGCTGTTTTTT
NA | TRBJ1-1 | TRBV2 | NA | CASSLRYSTEAFF | TGTGCCAGCAGTCTCCGCTATAGTACTGAAGCTTTCTTT
NA | TRBJ1-1 | TRBV5-1 | NA | CASSPGQGSNTEAFF | TGCGCCAGCAGCCCCGGGCAGGGCTCGAACACTGAAGCTTTCTTT
NA | TRBJ1-2 | TRBV12-3/TRBV12-4 | NA | CASSAGSFIGYTF | TGTGCCAGCAGCGCCGGGTCGTTCATTGGCTACACCTTC
TRBD1 | TRBJ1-1 | TRBV27 | NA | CASRIGGTTTLEAFF | TGTGCCAGCAGAATAGGGGGCACCACGACCCTTGAAGCTTTCTTT
NA | TRBJ1-2 | TRBV11-2 | once | CASSPSKNYGYTF | TGTGCCAGCAGCCCAAGCAAAAACTATGGCTACACCTTC
NA | TRBJ1-4 | TRBV18 | NA | CASSPGVNEKLFF | TGTGCCAGCTCACCCGGAGTTAATGAAAAACTGTTTTTT
TRBD1 | TRBJ1-2 | TRBV28 | NA | CASSTFGQGNLNYGYTF | TGTGCCAGCAGCACCTTCGGACAGGGAAACTTAAACTATGGCTACACCTTC
TRBD1 | TRBJ1-2 | TRBV6-6 | NA | CASSYPTGGMRDGYTF | TGTGCCAGCAGTTACCCGACAGGGGGCATGCGGGATGGCTACACCTTC
TRBD1 | TRBJ1-5 | TRBV4-2 | NA | CASSQDYTGGRSYSNQPQHF | TGTGCCAGCAGCCAAGATTACACAGGGGGCAGGTCATATAGCAATCAGCCCCAGCATTTT
TRBD1 | TRBJ2-7 | TRBV3-1/TRBV3-2 | once | CASSQSHPTTGQVGGSVYEQYF | TGTGCCAGCAGCCAAAGCCACCCAACTACTGGACAGGTAGGAGGTTCGGTTTACGAGCAGTACTTC
NA | TRBJ1-4 | TRBV7-2 | once | CASSYPGQGPRGKLFF | TGTGCCAGCAGCTATCCGGGCCAGGGCCCGAGAGGAAAACTGTTTTTT